The T cell receptor (beta chain) described here comes from a study of T cell repertoires and HLA-DP antigens (dated by TCRdb to 2017 to 2018). For the wider study: An in vitro model of CD4+ T cell alloreactivity against allogeneic HLA-DP presented by transduced HeLa cells was used in the study. Of the three donors, two were male and one was female, with ages ranging from the 18-to-29 band to the 60-to-69 band. The average DNA input was roughly 200 ng for sorted CD137+CD4+ samples versus roughly 1,100 ng for pre-culture CD4+ samples. One alloantigen differed from self by one peptide-binding groove amino acid, whereas the other differed by ten, modelling structurally similar versus dissimilar alloantigens. Study-wide findings and limitations: Clones undetected before culture had an average cumulative frequency of approximately 36% against one allele versus 50% to 55% against the other. The study was limited by having just a few donors, by relying on a non-physiological HeLa antigen-presenting system, and by using total CD4+ cells as responders. The naive and memory CD4+ repertoires were not analysed as separate populations. Clonality of sorted CD137+ cells was similar against both alloantigens (roughly 0.39) and much higher than in pre-culture samples (roughly 0.04).

The immunoSEQ multiplex PCR, with forward primers for 54 TRBV segments and reverse primers for 13 TRBJ segments, was used to amplify TCRB CDR3 regions. Deep resolution, with a target of 150,000 to 250,000 T cell genomes, was applied to the sequencing of pre-culture CD4+ samples. Sequencing of the amplicons was done on an Illumina HiSeq System, giving 87 bp reads that spanned the CDR3. On the study's bioinformatics: Correction for PCR and sequencing errors was applied to reads, and CDR3 regions were defined through alignment to IMGT reference sequences. Template and unique rearrangement counts were estimated using synthetic template pools. Clonality was computed as 1 minus Pielou's evenness. The Daley-Smith estimator was used to estimate richness. Morisita's index served as the measure of repertoire overlap. Clones found in cultured samples but undetected in the pre-culture repertoire of the corresponding donor were defined as low-abundance clones. The table comes from immuneACCESS by way of TCRdb, which keeps in-frame sequences with V and J called. Part of the clones is missing from these tables; in studies checked, under half for an unresolved V gene and the rest for unknown reasons. D and trimming were read from the DNA, whereas the V and J calls and clone size are those reported in that table. The sample table contains 55,000 to 80,000 clones; only one count was recorded for roughly 78% of them. The ten top clones hold 1.6% of the sample.

With regard to this clone: Its antigen specificity is not known. Base qualities are missing; no much larger clone stands one base away.

CDR1 is given as SQVTM and CDR2 as ANQGSEA, both from the germline V gene. The CDR3 holds 14 amino acids from the cysteine to the phenylalanine. Here the CDR3 DNA is all that survives: 42 bases in frame from base 1. V is shortened by 3 bases, J by 0 bases, and the region joining them spans 11 bases. Magnetic bead negative selection was used to isolate untouched CD4+ T cells from Ficoll-separated PBMC, with purity averaging approximately 98%. Untouched CD4+ T cells were isolated with magnetic beads from Ficoll-separated PBMC, and a purity of about 98% was reached with negligible CD8+ contamination. Donors were a few healthy blood donors whose buffy coats supplied peripheral blood mononuclear cells. CMV seronegative status was shared by all three donors. Genomic DNA was extracted with the DNeasy Blood & Tissue Kit. Genomic DNA from sorted CD137+CD4+ cells and from pre-culture CD4+ baseline samples of each subject was subjected to TCRB sequencing.

The TCR originated in a man aged 55 to 70 in good health and CMV-seronegative. The chain was built from TRBV29-1 and TRBJ1-1; matching of 6 bases hints at TRBD1 as the D gene. Material: CD4+ T cells from PBMCs. The DNA sequence is given as TGCAGCGTTGATTTTGGGGGCCTGAACACTGAAGCTTTCTTT. Protein translation: CSVDFGGLNTEAFF.